This TCR beta chain appears in the sequencing data of a study of T cell repertoires in cytomegalovirus infection. This clonotype came up a few times. Its target is not known. This CDR3 is built from 14 residues. Germline CDR1 SEHNR, CDR2 FQNEAQ (reference sequence). Trimming pared 0 bases from V and 6 bases from J, leaving 12 bases between. TCRdb independently ran MiXCR on the reads; one entry per CDR3 protein. The sample comprises tens of thousands of distinct CDR3 sequences, roughly 25% of which are singletons, and 50% rests with the top ten. The sequencing here drew on CD8+ T cells from cultured PBMCs, taken from culture after CMV antigen stimulation. The V gene is TRBV7-9, the J gene TRBJ2-7; D is perhaps TRBD1 (5 bases). The clonotype was recovered from a human donor in good health (CMV status not recorded). Some clones in this sample may be carry-over from other donors' samples. CDR3 nucleotides: TGTGCCAGCAGCTTAGCCCCCAGGGCACTCGAGCAGTACTTC. It yields the protein CASSLAPRALEQYF.